The T cell receptor (beta chain) under discussion was sequenced for a study of metastatic and nonmetastatic thyroid tumors. Germline-derived CDR1 and CDR2 are LGHNA and YNFKEQ. Losses at the gene ends were 5 bases for V and 0 bases for J; bases not matched to a gene: 7. CDR3 length: 18 residues. Authors' data handling: Clinicopathological groups supplied CDR3 differences that were used to build a distant-metastasis classifier for papillary thyroid cancer. From the PCR reads, TCRdb re-called clones with MiXCR. TCRdb, not the original authors, processed these V and J calls. The sample holds 20,000 to 25,000 clones, roughly 13% seen once. Ahead of thyroid surgery, no patient had received treatment of any kind. This clone was picked up many times.

The receptor's source is a female donor with papillary thyroid cancer or a benign thyroid nodule (not recorded which). Some clones in this sample may be carry-over from other donors' samples. What was sequenced was blood. The V and J genes are TRBV4-2 and TRBJ2-6; 10 bases match TRBD1. The DNA of the CDR3 is TGTGCCAGCAGCACCGAAGGGGACAGGGGCTCTGGGGCCAACGTCCTGACTTTC. It specifies CASSTEGDRGSGANVLTF.